The clone carrying this T cell receptor beta chain came up many times. Its antigen is not identified. The read ends 3 residues early relative to the CDR3; the germline J gene fills the gap. Sequenced by immunoSEQ multiplex PCR; TCRdb stores in-frame clones only, minus some. Listed here are about 34,000 clones without any singletons, the top ten holding approximately 6.8%. These data belong to a study of T cell clonality in common variable immunodeficiency. Study-level results: CVID patient heterogeneity limited repertoire-clinical complication correlations. Common variable immunodeficiency TCR beta sequences reportedly had fewer deletions and N-nucleotide insertions.

V dropped 7 bases and J dropped 2 bases, with 19 bases sitting between them. The germline CDR1 and CDR2 sequences are SGHRS and YFSETQ. The CDR3 has 16 amino acids. Patients had low serum IgG, IgA and/or IgM and specific antibody deficiency. Replacement immunoglobulin had been given to every CVID subject for at least one year. Each donor provided 5 to 8 ml of heparinized whole blood. The V gene is TRBV5-1, the J gene TRBJ1-3; D is perhaps TRBD1 (6 bases). The source of this sequence is a human donor with common variable immunodeficiency. Sequenced: peripheral blood mononuclear cells. CDR3 DNA, as far as it was read: TGCGCCAGCGCCCGGGACGGACAGTACCCTGGAAACACC. Translation: CASARDGQYPGNT. The full CDR3 protein reads CASARDGQYPGNTIYF.